The 13 T cell receptor beta chains presented below share a single source sample, sequenced in a study of monozygotic twins with inflammatory bowel disease. Reanalyzing the 5' RACE reads, TCRdb keeps one entry per CDR3 protein, without DNA. Its table lists about 380,000 distinct CDR3 sequences. The sample comprised blood. Receptors originate from a human donor with ulcerative colitis or Crohn's disease, or a healthy co-twin of an affected twin (not recorded which).

This sequence joins TRBV7-3 and TRBJ2-2; the TCRdb D gene call, TRBD1, has no DNA to confirm it. Germline V CDR1 and CDR2: SGHTA, FQGTGA. The CDR3 totals 18 residues. The CDR3: CASSLFRAGTSNTGELFF. The variable domain in full, with the rest retrieved from reference TRBV7-3 and TRBJ2-2, is GAGVSQTPSNKVTEKGKYVELRCDPISGHTALYWYRQSLGQGPEFLIYFQGTGAADDSGLPNDRFFAVRPEGSVSTLKIQRTERGDSAVYLCASSLFRAGTSNTGELFFGEGSRLTVL.

The chain is built from TRBV30 and TRBJ1-4. The CDR3 runs 15 residues. CDR1 is GTSNPN and CDR2 is SVGIG in the germline V gene (reference sequence). CDR3 region: CAWSVLRATNEKLFF.

This chain links TRBV3-1 with TRBJ2-1; TCRdb proposes TRBD2, but this gene call is untestable without DNA. The CDR3 covers 17 residues. The germline V gene encodes CDR1 LGHDT and CDR2 YNNKEL (reference sequence). This CDR3 is CASSQERLAGDYNEQFF.

The chain links TRBV5-1 to TRBJ1-1. This CDR3 spans 14 amino acids. Germline CDR1 is SGHRS and CDR2 is YFSETQ. The CDR3 sequence is CASSLARGSTDAFF.

The rearrangement links TRBV3-1 to TRBJ1-1; without DNA, the TCRdb call of TRBD1 cannot be checked. The CDR3 is 15 amino acids. The germline CDR1 and CDR2 sequences are LGHDT and YNNKEL (reference sequence). The CDR3 is CASSQVNQGKGEAFF.

V is TRBV20-1 and J is TRBJ2-3; TCRdb designates TRBD2, a call that cannot be tested without DNA. In germline, CDR1 is DFQATT, CDR2 SNEGSKA (reference sequence). This CDR3 is 15 amino acids long. The CDR3 sequence is CSASELAGSIDTQYF.

This sequence joins TRBV6-1 and TRBJ2-1; without DNA, the TCRdb call of TRBD1 cannot be checked. Looked up from germline, CDR1 is MNHNS and CDR2 is SASEGT. This CDR3 is built from 15 residues. The CDR3 here is CASSTGTRVHNEQFF.

The chain couples TRBV5-1 to TRBJ1-4; without DNA, the TCRdb call of TRBD1 cannot be checked. The CDR3 spans 14 residues. Per germline, CDR1 SGHRS and CDR2 YFSETQ. This CDR3 is CASSLAGEREKLFF.

The chain couples TRBV5-1 to TRBJ1-1; the TCRdb D gene call, TRBD1, has no DNA to confirm it. Germline CDR1 SGHRS, CDR2 YFSETQ. The CDR3 totals 15 residues. The CDR3: CASSPERTGDSEAFF.

This chain links TRBV5-6 with TRBJ1-5; lacking DNA, the TRBD1 call made by TCRdb goes unchecked. Germline V gene lookup returns CDR1 SGHDT and CDR2 YYEEEE. The CDR3 totals 14 residues. This chain's CDR3 is CASSLVQEVQPQHF.

This rearrangement joins TRBV12-5 to TRBJ2-3; no DNA is available, so the TRBD1 call from TCRdb remains unchecked. Germline V gives CDR1 LGHNT, CDR2 FRNRAP. The CDR3 contains 15 residues. Here the CDR3 reads CASGPGQVGTDTQYF.

This chain links TRBV4-1 with TRBJ2-1. In germline, CDR1 is MGHRA, CDR2 YSYEKL. This CDR3 contains 12 residues. The CDR3 is CASSQEEGRQFF.

CDR3 region: CSARWGSYNSPLHF. The rearrangement joins TRBV20-1 to TRBJ1-6. Germline CDR1 DFQATT, CDR2 SNEGSKA (reference sequence). The CDR3 is 14 amino acids.